The present T cell receptor (beta chain) was sequenced within a study of identifying expanded T cells in peripheral blood. The CDR3 runs 19 residues. V shed 1 base and J 0 bases; nucleotides not matched to a gene: 12. Germline V gives CDR1 LNHDA, CDR2 SQIVND (reference sequence). TCRdb keeps only in-frame clones here, not all; method: immunoSEQ multiplex PCR. This table holds approximately 92,000 clones, approximately 84% found once. Collection occurred without any documented infections or immune events in donors. Sequenced sample: blood. The gene calls are TRBV19 and TRBJ1-2; 9 positions match TRBD1. This receptor was taken from a person between 18 and 75 years old in good health. The CDR3 sequence: CASSIGAFGQGPSNYGYTF. As DNA, the CDR3 is TGTGCCAGTAGTATAGGCGCTTTTGGACAGGGGCCGTCTAACTATGGCTACACCTTC.